This T cell receptor (beta chain) was captured by sequencing in a study of blood T cell repertoires in COVID-19. Across the whole study: Some COVID-19 samples were acute and others convalescent; all came from the United States, Italy and Spain.

The method was immunoSEQ multiplex PCR; TCRdb's version includes in-frame clones alone and lacks a portion of them. The sample lists about 50,000 clones, approximately 90% occurring once. Enrolled during active infection, Seattle patients were then followed longitudinally. J was trimmed by 0 bases and V by 4 bases; bases with no gene match: 6. Per the germline V gene, CDR1 is LGHDT and CDR2 is YNNKEL (reference sequence). This CDR3 is built from 16 residues. The sequencing input was peripheral blood. This rearrangement joins TRBV3-1 (or the pseudogene TRBV3-2) to TRBJ2-7; 10 nucleotides line up with TRBD2. The clonotype comes from a woman of 80 years or more with COVID-19, enrolled during active disease. CDR3 residues: CASSPTSGTSSYEQYF. DNA of the CDR3: TGTGCCAGCAGCCCTACTAGCGGGACCTCCTCCTACGAGCAGTACTTC.